The present T cell receptor beta chain was sequenced within a study of CD8+CD57+ T cells in acquired aplastic anemia. This clonotype was detected many times. Trimming stripped 4 bases from V and 1 base from J, with 12 bases between. The CDR3 consists of 16 residues. Germline CDR1 SGDLS, CDR2 YYNGEE. According to the study, genomic DNA was the template for TCR beta VDJ and CDR3 profiling. A single record per CDR3 protein comes from TCRdb applying MiXCR to the reads. The sample contains roughly 150,000 distinct CDR3 sequences, 35% to 55% of which appear only once. Sequenced input: sorted CD4+, CD8+, or CD8+CD57+ T cells (not recorded which) from PBMCs. The receptor's source is a human donor in good health. The chain links TRBV9 to TRBJ1-6, with D uncertain. The DNA of the CDR3 is TGTGCCAGCAGCCTCCGAGACAAGTCCTATAATTCACCCCTCCACTTT. This translates into CASSLRDKSYNSPLHF.